Listed here are 17 T cell receptor beta chains from one sample, sequenced in a study of cytomegalovirus exposure and HLA in healthy donors. Only in-frame clones appear in the TCRdb table, and some are missing; sequencing was by immunoSEQ multiplex PCR. This sample has about 240,000 clones, with about 87% found just once. The sample taken for sequencing was PBMCs. Receptors were obtained from a man between 18 and 29 years old in good health and CMV-seronegative.

CDR3 in DNA: TGCGCCAGCAGCCAGGCACAGGGAACCAACGAGCAGTACTTC. As protein: CASSQAQGTNEQYF. This chain uses TRBV4-1 with TRBJ2-7; maybe TRBD1 (6 bases). Germline CDR1 MGHRA, CDR2 YSYEKL. Trimming shortened V by 3 bases and J by 5 bases, and 14 bases separated the two germline ends. The CDR3 runs to 14 residues.

V gene TRBV28 combines with J gene TRBJ2-7; 7 bases line up with TRBD2. With V trimmed by 2 bases and J by 4 bases, 14 bases remained unmatched. Germline loops: CDR1 MDHEN, CDR2 SYDVKM. The CDR3 is 17 residues long. The CDR3 region is CASSLGGSGTTGYEQYF. The CDR3, as DNA: TGTGCCAGCAGTTTAGGCGGTTCCGGGACTACCGGATACGAGCAGTACTTC.

This rearrangement joins TRBV7-8 to TRBJ2-7; 10 bases match TRBD1. This CDR3 contains 14 residues. The V gene's germline CDR1 is SGHVS and CDR2 FQNEAQ. The ends lost 5 bases at V and 7 bases at J; junction bases unmatched: 8. As DNA, the CDR3 is TGTGCCAGCAGCCTGACAGGGGGCTATAAGGAGCAGTACTTC. Its translation: CASSLTGGYKEQYF. Combining the CDR3 with reference TRBV7-8 and TRBJ2-7 gives the whole variable domain GAGVSQSPRYKVAKRGQDVALRCDPISGHVSLFWYQQALGQGPEFLTYFQNEAQLDKSGLPSDRFFAERPEGSVSTLKIQRTQQEDSAVYLCASSLTGGYKEQYFGPGTRLTVT.

The chain recombines TRBV2 with TRBJ2-7; D not resolved. V gave up 5 bases and J gave up 4 bases, with 9 bases separating them. Germline V lookup: CDR1 SNHLY, CDR2 FYNNEI. The CDR3 runs 12 residues. CDR3 loop: CASSPQTYEQYF. CDR3 bases: TGTGCCAGCAGTCCCCAGACTTACGAGCAGTACTTC. Full variable domain (missing parts from reference TRBV2 and TRBJ2-7): EPEVTQTPSHQVTQMGQEVILRCVPISNHLYFYWYRQILGQKVEFLVSFYNNEISEKSEIFDDQFSVERPDGSNFTLKIRSTKLEDSAMYFCASSPQTYEQYFGPGTRLTVT.

V gene TRBV10-3 combines with J gene TRBJ2-5; D is unresolved. The germline V and J ends were trimmed by 4 bases and 3 bases, with 9 bases remaining between them. This CDR3 contains 13 residues. Germline CDR1 ENHRY, CDR2 SYGVKD. CDR3: CAISVGEKETQYF. CDR3 in DNA: TGTGCCATCAGTGTGGGCGAGAAAGAGACCCAGTACTTC.

This sequence joins TRBV19 and TRBJ1-1; TRBD1 matches 7 bases. Germline trimming cut 3 bases from V and 8 bases from J; bases unmatched to any gene: 9. The germline V gene has CDR1 LNHDA and CDR2 SQIVND (reference sequence). This CDR3 region has 14 residues. CDR3 nucleotides: TGTGCCAGTAGTATTATAGGAGGGGGCGCGGAAGCTTTCTTT. Translation gives CASSIIGGGAEAFF. Using reference TRBV19 and TRBJ1-1 for the parts outside the CDR3, the full variable domain is DGGITQSPKYLFRKEGQNVTLSCEQNLNHDAMYWYRQDPGQGLRLIYYSQIVNDFQKGDIAEGYSVSREKKESFPLTVTSAQKNPTAFYLCASSIIGGGAEAFFGQGTRLTVV.

The chain carries TRBV6-5 and TRBJ2-7; the D gene is possibly TRBD2 (7 bases). Trimming stripped 5 bases from V and 4 bases from J, with 18 bases between. In germline, CDR1 is MNHEY, CDR2 SVGAGI. The CDR3 runs to 15 residues. CDR3 amino acids: CASSLTGGPLYEQYF. The CDR3 region has the DNA TGTGCCAGCAGTCTTACCGGGGGGCCCTTATACGAGCAGTACTTC.

The V and J genes are TRBV5-8 and TRBJ2-1, with a possible D match to TRBD2 (5 bases). Germline CDR1 is SGHTS and CDR2 is YDEGEE. Trimming took 0 bases from V and 9 from J, leaving 10 bases between them. The CDR3 loop spans 13 amino acids. The CDR3 DNA reads as TGTGCCAGCAGCTTGGTCCGGGGAAGTGAGCAGTTCTTC. Encoded protein: CASSLVRGSEQFF.

V gene TRBV9 combines with J gene TRBJ2-3, with 8 nucleotides matching TRBD2. The ends lost 0 bases at V and 0 bases at J; junction bases unmatched: 3. Germline V gene data show CDR1 as SGDLS and CDR2 as YYNGEE. This CDR3 spans 16 amino acids. CDR3 residues: CASSVEPSGSTDTQYF. The CDR3 DNA reads TGTGCCAGCAGCGTAGAGCCTAGCGGGAGCACAGATACGCAGTATTTT.

This clone was seen a single time. The J gene is TRBJ1-5, the V gene TRBV18; 7 bases fit TRBD1. Germline CDR1 KGHSH, CDR2 LQKENI. The CDR3 totals 15 residues. Unmatched junction bases numbered 7, after V lost 5 bases and J lost 3 bases. CDR3 in amino acids: CASSTGTAINQPQHF. CDR3 nucleotides: TGTGCCAGCTCAACCGGGACAGCAATCAATCAGCCCCAGCATTTT.

The chain employs TRBV19 and TRBJ2-1, with TRBD1 matching 7 bases. This CDR3 comprises 15 residues. Germline lookup yields CDR1 LNHDA and CDR2 SQIVND (reference sequence). V gave up 4 bases and J gave up 0 bases; unmatched junction bases: 3. CDR3 nucleotides: TGTGCCAGTAGTAAGACAGGGTACTCCTACAATGAGCAGTTCTTC. Translated: CASSKTGYSYNEQFF.

This rearrangement joins TRBV5-1 to TRBJ2-7, with 7 bases aligning to TRBD1. The CDR3 is made up of 15 amino acids. Trimming cost V 0 bases and J 1 base; bases outside gene matches: 4. CDR1 and CDR2 (germline): SGHRS, YFSETQ. The CDR3 region is CASSLAWTGSYEQYF. DNA for the CDR3: TGCGCCAGCAGCTTGGCTTGGACAGGATCCTACGAGCAGTACTTC.

This clone appeared a single time. This sequence joins TRBV10-2 and TRBJ2-3, with TRBD2 matching over 8 bases. Germline-derived CDR1 and CDR2 are WSHSY and SAAADI. J gave up 1 base and V 2 bases, and 2 bases lay outside the gene matches. CDR3 length: 15 residues. The CDR3 nucleotides are TGCGCCAGCAGTGAGGAACTAGCGGGCACAGATACGCAGTATTTT. This encodes CASSEELAGTDTQYF.

The sample holds a few counts of this clone. J is TRBJ1-5 and V is TRBV27; perhaps TRBD1 as D (6 bases). The V gene's germline CDR1 is MNHEY and CDR2 SMNVEV (reference sequence). The length of the CDR3 is 15 residues. Trimming removed 6 bases from V and 2 bases from J, with 14 bases in between. The CDR3 DNA reads as TGTGCCAGCAGACCAACTAAGGGGGGCAATCAGCCCCAGCATTTT. As protein: CASRPTKGGNQPQHF.

The CDR3 DNA sequence: TGTGCCAGCAGCCCCCGGGGGGACGCCGCCGGCTACACCTTC. Amino acids: CASSPRGDAAGYTF. The V and J genes are TRBV9 and TRBJ1-2; a weak D match, TRBD1 (5 bases). The V gene's germline CDR1 is SGDLS and CDR2 YYNGEE. The V and J ends lost 4 bases and 8 bases respectively, with 18 bases between them. CDR3 length equals 14 residues.

This clone was seen a single time. In DNA form, the CDR3 reads TGTGCCAGCAGTTTAAGCGCGGGAAGCTACGAGCAGTACTTC. Amino acid sequence: CASSLSAGSYEQYF. The chain combines TRBV27 with TRBJ2-7, with TRBD2 as a possible D gene (6 bases). Between the trimmed V and J ends, which lost 2 bases and 3 bases, there was a span of 11 bases. The CDR3 runs to 14 residues. Germline V CDR1 and CDR2: MNHEY, SMNVEV (reference sequence).

The genes are TRBV6-5 and TRBJ2-3, with D possibly TRBD2 on 6 matching bases. Germline CDR1 and CDR2: MNHEY and SVGAGI. The germline V and J ends were trimmed by 6 bases and 2 bases, with 15 bases remaining between them. The CDR3 spans 15 residues. CDR3 sequence reads: CASRSPGLLTDTQYF. The CDR3 nucleotides are TGTGCCAGCAGGTCCCCGGGACTGCTCACAGATACGCAGTATTTT.